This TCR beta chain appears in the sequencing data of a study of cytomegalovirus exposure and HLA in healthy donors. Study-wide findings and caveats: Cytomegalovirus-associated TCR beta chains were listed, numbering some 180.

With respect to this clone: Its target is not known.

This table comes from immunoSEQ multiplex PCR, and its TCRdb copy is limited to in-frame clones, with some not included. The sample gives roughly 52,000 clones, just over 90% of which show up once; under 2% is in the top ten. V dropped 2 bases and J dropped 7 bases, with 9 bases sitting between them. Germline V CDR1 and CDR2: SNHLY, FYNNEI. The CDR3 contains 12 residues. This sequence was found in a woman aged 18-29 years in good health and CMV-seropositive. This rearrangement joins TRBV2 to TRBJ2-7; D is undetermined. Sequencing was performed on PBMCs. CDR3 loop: CASSEQAREQYF. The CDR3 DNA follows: TGTGCCAGCAGTGAACAGGCTCGGGAGCAGTACTTC.